This T cell receptor (beta chain) was captured in a study of early T cells in non-severe SARS-CoV-2 infection. The overall study: The sequenced material was bulk RNA from unsorted whole blood, and its chains were unpaired.

Germline V lookup: CDR1 SGHRS, CDR2 YFSETQ. The germline V and J ends were trimmed by 0 bases and 6 bases, with 10 bases remaining between them. CDR3 size: 14 residues. The TCR library protocol was used to attach unique molecular identifiers. These identifiers were attached to individual cDNA molecules. MiXCR was run by TCRdb on the 5' RACE reads, yielding one entry per CDR3 protein. Here the sample spans about 25,000 distinct CDR3 sequences, 4.8% being singletons. The sequence was obtained from an adult who was a healthcare worker with PCR-confirmed SARS-CoV-2 infection or an uninfected control (not recorded which). Sequenced: whole blood. The chain has TRBV5-1 and TRBJ2-1; the D is unclear. CDR3 sequence: CASSLVVFSNEQFF. CDR3 coding DNA: TGCGCCAGCAGCTTGGTTGTATTTTCCAATGAGCAGTTCTTC. Drawing the rest from reference TRBV5-1 and TRBJ2-1, the complete variable domain is KAGVTQTPRYLIKTRGQQVTLSCSPISGHRSVSWYQQTPGQGLQFLFEYFSETQRNKGNFPGRFSGRQFSNSRSEMNVSTLELGDSALYLCASSLVVFSNEQFFGPGTRLTVL.